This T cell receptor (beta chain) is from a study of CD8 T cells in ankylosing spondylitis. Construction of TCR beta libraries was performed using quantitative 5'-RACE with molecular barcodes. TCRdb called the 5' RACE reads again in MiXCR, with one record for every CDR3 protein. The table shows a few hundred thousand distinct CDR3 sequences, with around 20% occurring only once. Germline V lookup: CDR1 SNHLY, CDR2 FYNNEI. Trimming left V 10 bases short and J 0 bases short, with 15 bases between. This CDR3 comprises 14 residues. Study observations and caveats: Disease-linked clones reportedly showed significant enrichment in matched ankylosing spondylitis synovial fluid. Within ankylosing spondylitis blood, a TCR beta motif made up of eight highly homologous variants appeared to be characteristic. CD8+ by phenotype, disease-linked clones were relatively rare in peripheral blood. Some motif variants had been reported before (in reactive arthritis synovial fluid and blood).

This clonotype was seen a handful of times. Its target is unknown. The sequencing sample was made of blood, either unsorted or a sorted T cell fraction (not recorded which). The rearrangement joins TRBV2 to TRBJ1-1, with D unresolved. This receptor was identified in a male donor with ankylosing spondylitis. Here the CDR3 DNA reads TGTGCCACCACTATGACGCCCTTGAACACTGAAGCTTTCTTT. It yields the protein CATTMTPLNTEAFF. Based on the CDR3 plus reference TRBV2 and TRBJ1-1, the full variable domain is EPEVTQTPSHQVTQMGQEVILRCVPISNHLYFYWYRQILGQKVEFLVSFYNNEISEKSEIFDDQFSVERPDGSNFTLKIRSTKLEDSAMYFCATTMTPLNTEAFFGQGTRLTVV.